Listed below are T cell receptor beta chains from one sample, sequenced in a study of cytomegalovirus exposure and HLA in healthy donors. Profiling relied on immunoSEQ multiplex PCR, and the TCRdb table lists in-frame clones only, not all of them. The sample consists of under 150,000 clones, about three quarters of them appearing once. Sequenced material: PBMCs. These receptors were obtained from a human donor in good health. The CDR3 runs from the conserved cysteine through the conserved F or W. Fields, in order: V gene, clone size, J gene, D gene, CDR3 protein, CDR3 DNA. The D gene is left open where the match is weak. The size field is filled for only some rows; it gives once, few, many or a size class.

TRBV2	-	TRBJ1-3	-	CASSEGLGAPGNTIYF	TGTGCCAGCAGTGAAGGGCTAGGAGCCCCTGGAAACACCATATATTTT
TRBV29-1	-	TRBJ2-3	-	CSVDGLDTQYF	TGCAGCGTTGATGGGCTGGATACGCAGTATTTT
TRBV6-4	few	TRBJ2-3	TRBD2	CASSPGLGLSDTQYF	TGTGCCAGCAGCCCGGGACTAGGGTTATCAGATACGCAGTATTTT
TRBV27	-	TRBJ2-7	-	CASSFKGQSYEQYF	TGTGCCAGCAGTTTCAAAGGACAGAGCTACGAGCAGTACTTC
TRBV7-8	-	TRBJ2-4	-	CASSLVPGTIQYF	TGTGCCAGCAGCTTAGTTCCGGGTACAATTCAGTACTTC
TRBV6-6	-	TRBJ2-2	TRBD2	CASSKPGGFGELFF	TGTGCCAGCAGTAAACCCGGGGGGTTCGGGGAGCTGTTTTTT
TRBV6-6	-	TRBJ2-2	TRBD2	CASSYTSGVNTGELFF	TGTGCCAGCAGTTACACAAGCGGGGTAAACACCGGGGAGCTGTTTTTT
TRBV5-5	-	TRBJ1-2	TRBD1	CASSWTGGGYTF	TGTGCCAGCAGCTGGACAGGGGGCGGCTACACCTTC
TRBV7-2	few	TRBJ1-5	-	CASSGRADQPQHF	TGTGCCAGCAGCGGGCGGGCGGATCAGCCCCAGCATTTT
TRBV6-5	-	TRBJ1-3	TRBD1	CASRPDRATGNTIYF	TGTGCCAGCAGGCCTGACAGGGCAACTGGAAACACCATATATTTT
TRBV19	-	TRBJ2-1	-	CASSRDFINEQFF	TGTGCCAGTAGTAGGGACTTTATCAATGAGCAGTTCTTC
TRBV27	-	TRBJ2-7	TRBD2	CASRKGLAGDYEQYF	TGTGCCAGCAGGAAGGGACTAGCGGGAGACTACGAGCAGTACTTC
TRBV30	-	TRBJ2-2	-	CAWSQGAGYTGELFF	TGTGCCTGGAGTCAAGGGGCAGGGTATACCGGGGAGCTGTTTTTT
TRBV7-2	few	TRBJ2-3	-	CASSLGEDTQYF	TGTGCCAGCAGCTTAGGAGAAGATACGCAGTATTTT
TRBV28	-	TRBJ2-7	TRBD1	CASSPGQGLYEQYF	TGTGCCAGCAGCCCGGGACAGGGGCTCTACGAGCAGTACTTC
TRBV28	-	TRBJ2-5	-	CATKGGAWTQYF	TGTGCCACCAAAGGGGGGGCTTGGACCCAGTACTTC
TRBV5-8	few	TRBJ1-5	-	CASSLAGRANQPQHF	TGTGCCAGCAGCTTGGCCGGCAGGGCCAATCAGCCCCAGCATTTT
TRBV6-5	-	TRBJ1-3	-	CASSYQAGNTIYF	TGTGCCAGCAGCTACCAGGCCGGAAACACCATATATTTT
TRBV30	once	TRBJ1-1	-	CAWSLTGSPVNTEAFF	TGTGCCTGGAGTTTAACAGGGTCCCCAGTGAACACTGAAGCTTTCTTT
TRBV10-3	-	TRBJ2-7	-	CAISDGLSYEQYF	TGTGCCATCAGTGACGGACTTTCCTACGAGCAGTACTTC
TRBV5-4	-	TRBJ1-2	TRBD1	CASSFVGTGLSDTF	TGTGCCAGCAGCTTTGTGGGGACAGGCCTCTCCGACACCTTC
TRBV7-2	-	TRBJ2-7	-	CASSLAVGGSYEQYF	TGTGCCAGCAGCTTAGCGGTCGGGGGCTCCTACGAGCAGTACTTC
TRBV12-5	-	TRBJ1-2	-	CASGSPGGVGGYTF	TGTGCTAGTGGCTCCCCGGGAGGGGTAGGCGGCTACACCTTC
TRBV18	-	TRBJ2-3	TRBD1	CASSPRQTGGSTDTQYF	TGTGCCAGCTCACCTAGACAGACAGGGGGATCCACAGATACGCAGTATTTT
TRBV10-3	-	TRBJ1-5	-	CAISAVGGQPQHF	TGTGCCATCAGTGCGGTGGGCGGGCAGCCCCAGCATTTT
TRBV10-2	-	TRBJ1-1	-	CASSTGTTEAFF	TGCGCCAGCAGTACAGGGACCACTGAAGCTTTCTTT
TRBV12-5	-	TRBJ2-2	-	CASGLSDTGELFF	TGTGCTAGTGGTTTGTCAGACACCGGGGAGCTGTTTTTT
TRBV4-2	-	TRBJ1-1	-	CASSHTQGEAFF	TGTGCCAGCAGCCATACCCAGGGAGAAGCTTTCTTT
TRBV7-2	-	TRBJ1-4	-	CASSLSPGEKLFF	TGTGCCAGCAGCTTATCCCCGGGTGAAAAACTGTTTTTT
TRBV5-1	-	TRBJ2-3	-	CASGLAGRDTDTQYF	TGCGCCAGCGGCCTAGCTGGGCGGGACACAGATACGCAGTATTTT
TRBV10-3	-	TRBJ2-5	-	CAISDSWGGETQYF	TGTGCCATCAGTGATAGTTGGGGAGGAGAGACCCAGTACTTC
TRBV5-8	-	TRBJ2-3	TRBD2	CASSLGAGGADTQYF	TGTGCCAGCAGCTTGGGTGCGGGAGGCGCAGATACGCAGTATTTT
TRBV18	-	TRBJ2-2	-	CASSSGVYTGELFF	TGTGCCAGCTCCTCGGGGGTCTACACCGGGGAGCTGTTTTTT
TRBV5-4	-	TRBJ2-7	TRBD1	CASSSFLGTGDYEQYF	TGTGCCAGCAGCTCTTTTTTGGGGACAGGGGACTACGAGCAGTACTTC
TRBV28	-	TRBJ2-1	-	CASRSPDNEQFF	TGTGCCAGCAGGTCCCCCGACAATGAGCAGTTCTTC
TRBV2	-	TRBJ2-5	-	CASRRLTQETQYF	TGTGCCAGCCGGAGGTTGACCCAAGAGACCCAGTACTTC
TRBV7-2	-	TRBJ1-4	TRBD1	CASSTGTGPLGGEKLFF	TGTGCCAGCAGCACCGGGACAGGACCTTTGGGCGGTGAAAAACTGTTTTTT
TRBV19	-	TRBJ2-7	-	CASSIVKGPNYEQYF	TGTGCCAGTAGTATAGTTAAGGGGCCGAACTACGAGCAGTACTTC
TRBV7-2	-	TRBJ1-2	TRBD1	CASSSGQGIGGYTF	TGTGCCAGCAGCTCGGGACAGGGGATCGGCGGCTACACCTTC
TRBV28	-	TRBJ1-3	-	CASSSPTGQGNTIYF	TGTGCCAGCAGCTCTCCTACAGGGCAAGGAAACACCATATATTTT
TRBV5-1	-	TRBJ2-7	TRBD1	CASSLTGGYEQYF	TGCGCCAGCAGCTTGACAGGGGGCTACGAGCAGTACTTC
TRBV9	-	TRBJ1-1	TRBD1	CASSARDRAGTEAFF	TGTGCCAGCAGCGCCCGAGACAGGGCCGGGACTGAAGCTTTCTTT
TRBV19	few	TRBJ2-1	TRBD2	CASSIVAGGTYNEQFF	TGTGCCAGTAGTATCGTAGCGGGAGGTACCTACAATGAGCAGTTCTTC
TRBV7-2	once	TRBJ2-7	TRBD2	CASSKPGGRVEQYF	TGTGCCAGCAGCAAACCCGGCGGGAGGGTTGAGCAGTACTTC
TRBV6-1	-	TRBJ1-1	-	CAGGRFWGQGTEAFF	TGTGCCGGCGGGAGGTTCTGGGGGCAAGGCACTGAAGCTTTCTTT
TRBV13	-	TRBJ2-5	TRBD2	CASSLGLTSGGQETQYF	TGTGCCAGCAGCTTAGGCCTGACAAGCGGGGGCCAAGAGACCCAGTACTTC
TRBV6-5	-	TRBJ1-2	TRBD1	CASSRPGQHYGYTF	TGTGCCAGCAGCCGGCCGGGACAGCACTATGGCTACACCTTC
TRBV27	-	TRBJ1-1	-	CASSAGRGTEAFF	TGTGCCAGCAGTGCGGGCAGGGGCACTGAAGCTTTCTTT
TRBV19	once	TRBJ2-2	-	CASSIGNVFQGGELFF	TGTGCCAGTAGTATCGGTAACGTGTTCCAGGGCGGGGAGCTGTTTTTT
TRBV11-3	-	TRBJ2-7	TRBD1	CASKASGTGSSEQYF	TGTGCCAGCAAAGCTTCCGGGACAGGATCTTCCGAGCAGTACTTC
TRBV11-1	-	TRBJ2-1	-	CASSWAVAYEQFF	TGTGCCAGCAGCTGGGCTGTCGCCTATGAGCAGTTCTTC
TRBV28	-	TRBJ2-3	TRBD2	CASSPQIAGRTDTQYF	TGTGCCAGCAGTCCACAAATAGCGGGGCGCACAGATACGCAGTATTTT
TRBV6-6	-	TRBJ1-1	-	CASSPQKGGRNTEAFF	TGTGCCAGCAGTCCACAAAAAGGGGGTAGGAACACTGAAGCTTTCTTT
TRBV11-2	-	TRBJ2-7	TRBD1	CASSPRRTGPLGEQYF	TGTGCCAGCAGCCCCAGAAGGACAGGGCCCTTAGGCGAGCAGTACTTC
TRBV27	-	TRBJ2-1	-	CASSTRGPGNEQFF	TGTGCCAGCAGTACGAGAGGGCCGGGCAATGAGCAGTTCTTC
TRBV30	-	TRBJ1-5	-	CAWSERGAGNQPQHF	TGTGCCTGGAGCGAACGGGGGGCAGGAAATCAGCCCCAGCATTTT
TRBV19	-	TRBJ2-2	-	CASGDTFRGNTGELFF	TGTGCCAGCGGGGACACTTTCCGGGGGAACACCGGGGAGCTGTTTTTT